These T cell receptor beta chains were read from a single sample in a study of blood T cell repertoires in COVID-19. Some clones are missing from TCRdb's copy, which holds only in-frame ones; the method was immunoSEQ multiplex PCR. The sample lists around 65,000 clones; nearly 80% were seen once. The sequenced sample consisted of peripheral blood. The receptors were sampled from a human donor in a cohort sampled during active COVID-19. Each CDR3 is given with its conserved first and last residue. D genes are given only for firm matches. Rows may omit the clone size; those that give it use once, few, many or a size class.

>15|TRBV28|-|TRBD2|TRBJ2-1
CASNEAGGPVNEQFF
TGTGCCAGCAACGAAGCGGGGGGGCCAGTGAATGAGCAGTTCTTC
>18|TRBV27|-|TRBD1|TRBJ2-7
CASSLGFGTGAKAYEQYF
TGTGCCAGCAGTTTAGGTTTCGGGACAGGGGCCAAAGCCTACGAGCAGTACTTC
>13|TRBV27|-|-|TRBJ2-7
CASSFNPSYEQYF
TGTGCCAGCAGTTTTAATCCCTCCTACGAGCAGTACTTC
>12|TRBV19|-|-|TRBJ1-2
CASSESSYGYTF
TGTGCCAGTAGTGAAAGTAGTTATGGCTACACCTTC
>15|TRBV30|-|-|TRBJ1-6
CAGAWGGLRLAPLHF
TGTGCCGGGGCGTGGGGGGGTCTACGGTTGGCACCCCTCCACTTT
>14|TRBV6-6|-|-|TRBJ2-7
CASSLAGSSYEQYF
TGTGCCAGCAGTTTGGCCGGGAGCTCCTACGAGCAGTACTTC
>13|TRBV2|-|-|TRBJ2-2
CASMAGQHGELFF
TGTGCCAGCATGGCAGGGCAGCACGGGGAGCTGTTTTTT
>14|TRBV27|few|TRBD2|TRBJ2-2
CASSYLAGAGELFF
TGTGCCAGCAGTTACCTAGCGGGGGCAGGGGAGCTGTTTTTT
>14|TRBV6-5|-|-|TRBJ1-6
CASRPPTGNSPLHF
TGTGCCAGCAGGCCCCCCACGGGGAATTCACCCCTCCACTTT
>14|TRBV7-2|-|TRBD1|TRBJ1-4
CASSFSPGGEKLFF
TGTGCCAGCAGCTTCTCCCCAGGGGGAGAAAAACTGTTTTTT
>15|TRBV28|-|-|TRBJ2-2
CASSTNRGGTGELFF
TGTGCCAGCAGTACTAACAGGGGGGGGACCGGGGAGCTGTTTTTT
>15|TRBV7-2|-|-|TRBJ2-5
CASSRPAGNQETQYF
TGTGCCAGCAGCCGCCCGGCAGGGAACCAAGAGACCCAGTACTTC
>13|TRBV5-1|-|TRBD1|TRBJ2-7
CASSKGQGDEQYF
TGCGCCAGCAGCAAAGGACAGGGTGACGAGCAGTACTTC
>14|TRBV5-1|-|-|TRBJ1-3
CASSPDIPGNTIYF
TGCGCCAGCAGCCCAGATATCCCTGGAAACACCATATATTTT
>13|TRBV28|once|-|TRBJ1-6
CASSFAQESPLHF
TGTGCCAGCAGTTTTGCGCAGGAATCACCCCTCCACTTT
>14|TRBV7-9|-|-|TRBJ2-7
CASSLTQGSYEQYF
TGTGCCAGCAGCTTGACGCAGGGTTCGTACGAGCAGTACTTC
>13|TRBV28|-|-|TRBJ2-5
CASMGGPQETQYF
TGTGCCAGCATGGGGGGGCCTCAAGAGACCCAGTACTTC
>16|TRBV4-2|-|TRBD2|TRBJ2-1
CASSQDLREVYNEQFF
TGTGCCAGCAGCCAAGATTTGCGGGAGGTTTACAATGAGCAGTTCTTC
>15|TRBV6-6|-|TRBD2|TRBJ2-1
CASSYEGLPYNEQFF
TGTGCCAGCAGTTACGAGGGACTACCATACAATGAGCAGTTCTTC
>13|TRBV28|-|-|TRBJ2-5
CASSIDSQETQYF
TGTGCCAGCAGTATAGACAGCCAAGAGACCCAGTACTTC
>14|TRBV19|-|TRBD1|TRBJ2-2
CASSSGQGRGELFF
TGTGCCAGTAGCTCTGGACAGGGGCGCGGGGAGCTGTTTTTT
>16|TRBV18|-|TRBD2|TRBJ2-5
CASSLVLAGAQETQYF
TGTGCCAGCTCACTGGTCCTAGCGGGGGCCCAAGAGACCCAGTACTTC
>15|TRBV9|-|-|TRBJ2-7
CASSVAPGTTYEQYF
TGTGCCAGCAGCGTAGCGCCGGGAACGACTTACGAGCAGTACTTC
>15|TRBV27|-|TRBD1|TRBJ1-1
CASSTTGGRYTEAFF
TGTGCCAGCAGTACTACAGGGGGCCGGTACACTGAAGCTTTCTTT
>19|TRBV4-1|-|TRBD2|TRBJ2-3
CASSNPGLAGGGGADTQYF
TGCGCCAGCAGCAATCCGGGACTAGCGGGAGGGGGGGGCGCAGATACGCAGTATTTT
>14|TRBV6-5|once|TRBD1|TRBJ2-7
CASSYGGQTYEQYF
TGTGCCAGCAGTTACGGGGGACAGACCTACGAGCAGTACTTC
>16|TRBV19|-|TRBD1|TRBJ1-2
CASSLGQGTFTYGYTF
TGTGCCAGTAGCCTCGGACAGGGGACCTTTACCTATGGCTACACCTTC
>12|TRBV2|-|-|TRBJ2-7
CASTFQGYEQYF
TGTGCCAGCACCTTCCAGGGTTACGAGCAGTACTTC
>16|TRBV24-1|-|TRBD2|TRBJ2-3
CATSDWASGSTDTQYF
TGTGCCACCAGTGATTGGGCTAGCGGGAGTACAGATACGCAGTATTTT
>17|TRBV27|few|TRBD1|TRBJ1-2
CASSPGEGARGLTGYTF
TGTGCCAGCAGTCCTGGAGAGGGGGCCAGGGGGTTAACGGGCTACACCTTC
>15|TRBV7-9|-|-|TRBJ1-2
CASSGLGRDINGYTF
TGTGCCAGCAGCGGCCTCGGGAGGGACATAAATGGCTACACCTTC
>12|TRBV30|-|-|TRBJ1-6
CAWSDGGSPLHF
TGTGCCTGGAGCGATGGCGGTTCACCCCTCCACTTT
>14|TRBV28|once|TRBD2|TRBJ2-1
CASSPGASGREQFF
TGTGCCAGCAGTCCCGGGGCTAGCGGGAGGGAGCAGTTCTTC
>16|TRBV10-3|-|TRBD1|TRBJ2-5
CAIKGTGGNHQETQYF
TGTGCCATCAAAGGGACAGGGGGCAATCACCAAGAGACCCAGTACTTC
>11|TRBV28|-|TRBD1|TRBJ1-2
CAQGAQEGYTF
TGTGCCCAGGGGGCCCAGGAAGGCTACACCTTC
>14|TRBV19|-|-|TRBJ2-5
CASREDQRRETQYF
TGTGCCAGTAGGGAGGATCAACGACGAGAGACCCAGTACTTC
>17|TRBV11-2|-|-|TRBJ2-2
CASSLGATFANTGELFF
TGTGCCAGCAGCTTAGGGGCGACATTCGCGAACACCGGGGAGCTGTTTTTT
>15|TRBV27|-|-|TRBJ1-6
CASSPSRGYNSPLHF
TGTGCCAGCAGTCCAAGCAGGGGTTATAATTCACCCCTCCACTTT
>14|TRBV10-3|-|TRBD2|TRBJ2-1
CAISETSGGAKQFF
TGTGCCATCAGTGAGACTAGCGGGGGGGCTAAGCAGTTCTTC
>14|TRBV6-5|-|-|TRBJ1-1
CASSNPRRYTEAFF
TGTGCCAGCAGTAACCCCAGGAGGTACACTGAAGCTTTCTTT
>17|TRBV11-2|-|TRBD1|TRBJ2-2
CASSFNSGTGGTGELFF
TGTGCCAGCAGCTTCAATTCCGGGACAGGTGGGACCGGGGAGCTGTTTTTT
>14|TRBV10-2|once|-|TRBJ1-2
CATSGGQLGYGYTF
TGCGCCACCTCGGGAGGACAGTTAGGCTATGGCTACACCTTC
>13|TRBV6-1|-|-|TRBJ1-5
CASSEGKGQPQHF
TGTGCCAGCAGTGAAGGGAAGGGGCAGCCCCAGCATTTT
>14|TRBV5-1|-|-|TRBJ1-2
CASSPYEINYGYTF
TGCGCCAGCAGCCCCTACGAGATTAACTATGGCTACACCTTC
>13|TRBV19|-|TRBD1|TRBJ2-7
CASSKGQIYEQYF
TGTGCCAGTAGTAAGGGACAGATCTACGAGCAGTACTTC
>13|TRBV12-3/TRBV12-4|once|-|TRBJ1-6
CASRVNRNSPLHF
TGTGCCAGCAGGGTTAATCGGAATTCACCCCTCCACTTT
>14|TRBV28|-|-|TRBJ2-7
CASSLVSQRGEQYF
TGTGCCAGCAGTTTGGTATCCCAAAGGGGCGAGCAGTACTTC
>16|TRBV11-2|many|-|TRBJ1-2
CASSPTRQARGASYTF
TGTGCCAGCAGCCCAACCCGACAGGCGAGGGGAGCTAGCTACACCTTC
>12|TRBV6-1|-|TRBD1|TRBJ1-1
CASSEQGAEAFF
TGTGCCAGCAGTGAACAGGGGGCTGAAGCTTTCTTT